Below, 2 T cell receptor beta chains from the same sample are listed, as sequenced in a study of T cells in Graves' hyperthyroidism and ophthalmopathy. There were TCR beta CDR3 regions amplified from RNA transcripts. HTBI primers were used for first-round RT-PCR of the TCR CDR3. TCRdb reanalysed the multiplex PCR reads using MiXCR and keeps one entry per CDR3 protein. The table has about 590,000 distinct CDR3 sequences, 15% to 18% seen once. Sequencing was performed on blood. The receptors derive from a woman between 25 and 40 years old with Graves' hyperthyroidism.

The table lists this clonotype with a few counts. V gene TRBV5-1 combines with J gene TRBJ1-1; possible D gene TRBD1, 6 bases. The CDR3 consists of 15 residues. Trimming stripped 1 base from V and 6 bases from J, with 16 bases between. Germline CDR1 and CDR2: SGHRS and YFSETQ. CDR3 DNA sequence: TGCGCCAGCAGCTTGAGCCGGGCCCCAGGGGCTGAAGCTTTCTTT. It is translated as CASSLSRAPGAEAFF.

This clonotype has at least ten counts. The rearrangement joins TRBV7-3 to TRBJ2-2; a weak D match, TRBD2 (6 bases). The germline CDR1 and CDR2 sequences are SGHTA and FQGTGA. The germline V and J ends were trimmed by 3 bases and 5 bases, with 16 bases remaining between them. The CDR3 loop spans 16 amino acids. The CDR3 sequence: CASSFLTGVGTGELFF. CDR3 coding DNA: TGTGCCAGCAGCTTTCTTACGGGAGTTGGAACCGGGGAGCTGTTTTTT.